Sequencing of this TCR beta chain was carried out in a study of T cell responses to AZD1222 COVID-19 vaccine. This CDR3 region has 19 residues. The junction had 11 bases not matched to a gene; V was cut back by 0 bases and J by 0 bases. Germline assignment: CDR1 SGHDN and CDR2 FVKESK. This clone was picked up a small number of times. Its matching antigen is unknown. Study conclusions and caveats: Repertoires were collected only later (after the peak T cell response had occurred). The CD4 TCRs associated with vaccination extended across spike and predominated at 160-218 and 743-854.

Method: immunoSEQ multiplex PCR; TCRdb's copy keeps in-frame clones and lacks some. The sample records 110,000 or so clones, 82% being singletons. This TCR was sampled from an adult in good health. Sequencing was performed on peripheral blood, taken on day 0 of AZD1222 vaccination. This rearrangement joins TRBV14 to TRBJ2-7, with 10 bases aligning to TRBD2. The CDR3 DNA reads TGTGCCAGCAGCCAAGATCGGCGGACTAGCGGTCCCCCCTCCTACGAGCAGTACTTC. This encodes CASSQDRRTSGPPSYEQYF.